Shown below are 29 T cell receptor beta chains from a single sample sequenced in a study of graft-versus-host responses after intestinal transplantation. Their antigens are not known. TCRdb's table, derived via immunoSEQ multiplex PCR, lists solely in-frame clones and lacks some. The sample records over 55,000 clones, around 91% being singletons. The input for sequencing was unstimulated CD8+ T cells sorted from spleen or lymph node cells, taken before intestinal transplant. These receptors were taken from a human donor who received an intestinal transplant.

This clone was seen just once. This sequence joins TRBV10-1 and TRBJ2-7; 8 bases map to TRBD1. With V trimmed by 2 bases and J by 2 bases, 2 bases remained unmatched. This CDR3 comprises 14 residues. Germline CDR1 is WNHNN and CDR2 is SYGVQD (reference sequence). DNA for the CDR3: TGCGCCAGCAGTGAGAAGGACAGGGCCTACGAGCAGTACTTC. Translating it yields CASSEKDRAYEQYF.

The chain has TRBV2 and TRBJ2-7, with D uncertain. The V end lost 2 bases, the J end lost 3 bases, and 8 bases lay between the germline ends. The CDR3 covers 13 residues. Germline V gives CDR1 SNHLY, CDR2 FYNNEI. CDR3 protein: CASSELTGYEQYF. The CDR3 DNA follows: TGTGCCAGCAGTGAATTGACTGGCTACGAGCAGTACTTC. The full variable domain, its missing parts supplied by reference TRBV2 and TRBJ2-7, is EPEVTQTPSHQVTQMGQEVILRCVPISNHLYFYWYRQILGQKVEFLVSFYNNEISEKSEIFDDQFSVERPDGSNFTLKIRSTKLEDSAMYFCASSELTGYEQYFGPGTRLTVT.

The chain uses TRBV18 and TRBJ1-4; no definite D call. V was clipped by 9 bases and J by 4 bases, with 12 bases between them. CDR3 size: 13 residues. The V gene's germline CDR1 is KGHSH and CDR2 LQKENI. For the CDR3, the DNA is TGTGCCAGTTCGGGAGAGGGTAATGAAAAACTGTTTTTT. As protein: CASSGEGNEKLFF.

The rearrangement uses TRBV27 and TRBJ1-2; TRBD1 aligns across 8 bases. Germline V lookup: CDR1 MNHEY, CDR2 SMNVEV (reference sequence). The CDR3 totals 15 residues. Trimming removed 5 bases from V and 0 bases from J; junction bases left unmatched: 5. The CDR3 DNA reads TGTGCCAGCAGTGCCCGACAGGGGACTAACTATGGCTACACCTTC. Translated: CASSARQGTNYGYTF.

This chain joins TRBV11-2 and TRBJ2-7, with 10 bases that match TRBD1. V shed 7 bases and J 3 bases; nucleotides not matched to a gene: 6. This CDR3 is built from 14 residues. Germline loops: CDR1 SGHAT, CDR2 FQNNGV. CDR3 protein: CASTPGTGDYEQYF. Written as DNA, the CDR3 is TGTGCCAGCACCCCCGGGACAGGGGACTACGAGCAGTACTTC.

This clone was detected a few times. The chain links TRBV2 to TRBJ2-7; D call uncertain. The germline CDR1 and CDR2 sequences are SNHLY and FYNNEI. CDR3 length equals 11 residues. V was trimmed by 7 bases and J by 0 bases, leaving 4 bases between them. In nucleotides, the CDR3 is TGTGCCAGCACCTCCTCCTACGAGCAGTACTTC. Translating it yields CASTSSYEQYF.

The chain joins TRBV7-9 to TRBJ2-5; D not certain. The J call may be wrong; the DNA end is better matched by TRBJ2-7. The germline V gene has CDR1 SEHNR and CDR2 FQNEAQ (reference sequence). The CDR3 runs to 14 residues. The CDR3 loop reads CASSSYALGYEQYF. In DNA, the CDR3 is TGTGCCAGCAGCTCCTACGCCCTAGGCTACGAGCAGTACTTC.

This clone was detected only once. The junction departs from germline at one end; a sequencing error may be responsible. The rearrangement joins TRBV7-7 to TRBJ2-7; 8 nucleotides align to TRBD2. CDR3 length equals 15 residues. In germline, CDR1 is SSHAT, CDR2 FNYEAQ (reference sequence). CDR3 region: CASSLGAGGSYEQYF. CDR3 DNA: TGTGCTAGCAGCTTAGGGGCGGGGGGCTCCTACGAGCAGTACTTC.

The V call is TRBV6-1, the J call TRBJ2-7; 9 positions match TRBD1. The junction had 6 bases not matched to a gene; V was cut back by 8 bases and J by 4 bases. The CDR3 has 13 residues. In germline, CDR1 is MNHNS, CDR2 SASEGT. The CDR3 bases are TGTGCCAGCGTCGGGACAGGGCCATACGAGCAGTACTTC. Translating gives CASVGTGPYEQYF.

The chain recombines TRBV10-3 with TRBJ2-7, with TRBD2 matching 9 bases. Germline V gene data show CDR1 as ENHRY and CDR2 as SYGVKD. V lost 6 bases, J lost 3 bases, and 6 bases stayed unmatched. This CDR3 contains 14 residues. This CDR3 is CAIRPSGADYEQYF. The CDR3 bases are TGTGCCATCAGGCCTAGCGGGGCCGACTACGAGCAGTACTTC.

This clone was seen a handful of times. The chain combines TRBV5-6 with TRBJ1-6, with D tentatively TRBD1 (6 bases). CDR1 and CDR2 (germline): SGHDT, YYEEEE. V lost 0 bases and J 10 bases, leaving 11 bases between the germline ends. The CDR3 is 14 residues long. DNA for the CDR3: TGTGCCAGCAGCTTGGTGGGTGGGGGCTCACCCCTCCACTTT. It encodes CASSLVGGGSPLHF. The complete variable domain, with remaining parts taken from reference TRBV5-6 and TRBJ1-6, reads DAGVTQSPTHLIKTRGQQVTLRCSPKSGHDTVSWYQQALGQGPQFIFQYYEEEERQRGNFPDRFSGHQFPNYSSELNVNALLLGDSALYLCASSLVGGGSPLHFGNGTRLTVT.

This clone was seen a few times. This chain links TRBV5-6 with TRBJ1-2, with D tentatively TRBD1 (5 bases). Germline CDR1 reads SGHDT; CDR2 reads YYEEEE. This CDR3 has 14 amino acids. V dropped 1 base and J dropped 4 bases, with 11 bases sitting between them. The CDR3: CASSLRTGLYGYTF. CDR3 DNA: TGTGCCAGCAGCTTGCGGACGGGACTCTATGGCTACACCTTC.

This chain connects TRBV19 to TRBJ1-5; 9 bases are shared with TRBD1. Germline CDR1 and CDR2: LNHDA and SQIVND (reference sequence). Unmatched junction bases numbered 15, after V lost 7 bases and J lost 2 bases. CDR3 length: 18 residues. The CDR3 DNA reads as TGTGCCAGTATTGGGGGACAGGGAACCTACCGCGGCAATCAGCCCCAGCATTTT. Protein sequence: CASIGGQGTYRGNQPQHF.

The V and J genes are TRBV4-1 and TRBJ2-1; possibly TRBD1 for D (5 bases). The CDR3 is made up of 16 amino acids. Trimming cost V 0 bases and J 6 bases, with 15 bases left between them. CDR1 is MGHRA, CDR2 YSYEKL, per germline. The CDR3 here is CASSQDYGPGPNEQFF. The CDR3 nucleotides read TGCGCCAGCAGCCAAGATTACGGGCCAGGGCCCAATGAGCAGTTCTTC.

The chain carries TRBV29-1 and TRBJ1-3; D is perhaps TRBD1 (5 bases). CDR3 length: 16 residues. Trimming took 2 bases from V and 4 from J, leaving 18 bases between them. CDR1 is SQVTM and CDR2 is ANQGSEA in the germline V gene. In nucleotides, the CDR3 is TGCAGCGTTGAAAGTTCCCAGCAGGGAAGGGGAAACACCATATATTTT. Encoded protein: CSVESSQQGRGNTIYF.

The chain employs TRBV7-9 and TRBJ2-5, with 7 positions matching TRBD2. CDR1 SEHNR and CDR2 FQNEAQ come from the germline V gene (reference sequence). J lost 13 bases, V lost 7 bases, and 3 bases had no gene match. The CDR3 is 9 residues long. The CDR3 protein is CASTPGGYF. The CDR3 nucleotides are TGTGCCAGCACCCCGGGGGGGTACTTC.

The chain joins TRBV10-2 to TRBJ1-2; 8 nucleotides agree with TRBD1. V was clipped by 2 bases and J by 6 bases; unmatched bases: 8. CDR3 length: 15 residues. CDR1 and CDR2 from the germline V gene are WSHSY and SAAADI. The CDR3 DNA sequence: TGCGCCAGCAGTGAGACCCCATCGACAGGGGATGGCTACACCTTC. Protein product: CASSETPSTGDGYTF.

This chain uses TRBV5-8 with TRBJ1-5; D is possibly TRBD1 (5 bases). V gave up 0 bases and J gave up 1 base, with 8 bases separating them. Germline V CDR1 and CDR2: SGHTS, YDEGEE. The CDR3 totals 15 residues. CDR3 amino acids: CASSLAGFSNQPQHF. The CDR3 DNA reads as TGTGCCAGCAGCTTGGCAGGGTTCAGCAATCAGCCCCAGCATTTT.

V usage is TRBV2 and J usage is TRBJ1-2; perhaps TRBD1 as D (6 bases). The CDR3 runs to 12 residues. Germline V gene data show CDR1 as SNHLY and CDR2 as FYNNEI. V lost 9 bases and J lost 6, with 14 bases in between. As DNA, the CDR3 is TGTGCCAGAGCGGTCAGGGGAGATGGCTACACCTTC. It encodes CARAVRGDGYTF.

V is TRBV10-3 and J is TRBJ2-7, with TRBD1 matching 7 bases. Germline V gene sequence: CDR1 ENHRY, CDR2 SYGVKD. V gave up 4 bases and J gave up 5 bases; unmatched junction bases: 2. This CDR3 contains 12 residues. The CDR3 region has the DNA TGTGCCATCAGTGGGGACAGCGACGAGCAGTACTTC. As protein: CAISGDSDEQYF.

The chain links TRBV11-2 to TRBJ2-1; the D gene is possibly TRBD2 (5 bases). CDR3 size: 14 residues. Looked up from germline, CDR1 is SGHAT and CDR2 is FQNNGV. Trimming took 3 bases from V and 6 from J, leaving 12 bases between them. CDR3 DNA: TGTGCCAGCAGCTTTGGGCTAGCAGGCAATGAGCAGTTCTTC. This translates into CASSFGLAGNEQFF.

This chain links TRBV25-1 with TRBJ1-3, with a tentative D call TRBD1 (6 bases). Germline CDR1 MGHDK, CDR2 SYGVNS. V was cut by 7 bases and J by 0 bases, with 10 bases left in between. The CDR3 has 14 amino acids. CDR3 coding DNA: TGTGCCAGCAAAGACAGGTACTCTGGAAACACCATATATTTT. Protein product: CASKDRYSGNTIYF. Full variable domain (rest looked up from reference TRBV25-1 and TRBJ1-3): EADIYQTPRYLVIGTGKKITLECSQTMGHDKMYWYQQDPGMELHLIHYSYGVNSTEKGDLSSESTVSRIRTEHFPLTLESARPSHTSQYLCASKDRYSGNTIYFGEGSWLTVV.

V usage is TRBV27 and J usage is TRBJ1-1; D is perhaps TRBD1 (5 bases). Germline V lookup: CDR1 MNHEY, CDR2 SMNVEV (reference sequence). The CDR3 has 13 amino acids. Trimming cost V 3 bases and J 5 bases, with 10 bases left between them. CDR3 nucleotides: TGTGCCAGCAGTTTGGCAGGGTGGACTGAAGCTTTCTTT. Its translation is CASSLAGWTEAFF.

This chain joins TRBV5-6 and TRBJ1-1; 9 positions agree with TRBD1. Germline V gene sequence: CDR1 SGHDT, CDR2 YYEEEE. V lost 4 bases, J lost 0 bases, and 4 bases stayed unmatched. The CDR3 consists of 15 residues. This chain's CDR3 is CASSGQGLVNTEAFF. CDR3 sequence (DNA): TGTGCCAGCAGCGGACAGGGGTTAGTGAACACTGAAGCTTTCTTT. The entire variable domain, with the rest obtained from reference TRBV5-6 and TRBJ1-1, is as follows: DAGVTQSPTHLIKTRGQQVTLRCSPKSGHDTVSWYQQALGQGPQFIFQYYEEEERQRGNFPDRFSGHQFPNYSSELNVNALLLGDSALYLCASSGQGLVNTEAFFGQGTRLTVV.

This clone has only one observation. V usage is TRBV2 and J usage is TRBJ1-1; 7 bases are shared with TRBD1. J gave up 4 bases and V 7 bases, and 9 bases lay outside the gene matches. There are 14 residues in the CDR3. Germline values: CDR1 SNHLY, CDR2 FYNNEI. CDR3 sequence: CASNRQGAVTEAFF. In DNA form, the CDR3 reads TGTGCCAGCAACAGACAGGGAGCGGTCACTGAAGCTTTCTTT. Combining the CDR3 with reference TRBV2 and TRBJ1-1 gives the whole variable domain EPEVTQTPSHQVTQMGQEVILRCVPISNHLYFYWYRQILGQKVEFLVSFYNNEISEKSEIFDDQFSVERPDGSNFTLKIRSTKLEDSAMYFCASNRQGAVTEAFFGQGTRLTVV.

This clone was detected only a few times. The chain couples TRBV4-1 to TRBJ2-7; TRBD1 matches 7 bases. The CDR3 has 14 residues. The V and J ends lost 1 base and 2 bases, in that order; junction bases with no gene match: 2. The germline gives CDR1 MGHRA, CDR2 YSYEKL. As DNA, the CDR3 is TGCGCCAGCAGCCAAGGGCAGGGGGCCTACGAGCAGTACTTC. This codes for CASSQGQGAYEQYF.

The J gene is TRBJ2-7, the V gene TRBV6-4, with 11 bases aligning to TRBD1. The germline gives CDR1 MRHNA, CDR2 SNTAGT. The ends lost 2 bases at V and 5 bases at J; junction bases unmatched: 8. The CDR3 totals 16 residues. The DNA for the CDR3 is TGTGCCAGCAGTGACCGAGGGGGACAGGGGGTCCACGAGCAGTACTTC. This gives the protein CASSDRGGQGVHEQYF.

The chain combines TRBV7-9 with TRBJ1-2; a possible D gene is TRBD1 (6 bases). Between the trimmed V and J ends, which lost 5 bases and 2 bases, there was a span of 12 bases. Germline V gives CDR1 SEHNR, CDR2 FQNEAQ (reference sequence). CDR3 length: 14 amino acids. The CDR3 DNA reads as TGTGCCAGCAGCCCTGGGGGGGGCAACTATGGCTACACCTTC. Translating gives CASSPGGGNYGYTF.

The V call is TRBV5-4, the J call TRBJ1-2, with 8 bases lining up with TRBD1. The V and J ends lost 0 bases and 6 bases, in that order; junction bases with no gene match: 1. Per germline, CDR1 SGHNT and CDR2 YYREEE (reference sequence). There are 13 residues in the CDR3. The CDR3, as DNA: TGTGCCAGCAGCTTGGCGGACAGGGATGGCTACACCTTC. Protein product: CASSLADRDGYTF.